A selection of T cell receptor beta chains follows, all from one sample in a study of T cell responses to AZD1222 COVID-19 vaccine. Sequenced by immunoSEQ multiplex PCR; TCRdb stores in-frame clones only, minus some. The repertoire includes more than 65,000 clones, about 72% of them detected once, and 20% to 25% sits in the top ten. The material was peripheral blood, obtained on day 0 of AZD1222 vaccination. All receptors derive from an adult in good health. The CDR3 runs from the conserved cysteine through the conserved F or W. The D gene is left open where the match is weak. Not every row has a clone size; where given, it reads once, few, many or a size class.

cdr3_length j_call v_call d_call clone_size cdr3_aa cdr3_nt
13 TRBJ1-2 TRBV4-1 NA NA CASSQRAGYGYTF TGCGCCAGCAGCCAAAGGGCAGGGTATGGCTACACCTTC
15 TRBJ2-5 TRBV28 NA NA CASSTTRGAQETQYF TGTGCCAGCAGCACTACGAGAGGGGCTCAAGAGACCCAGTACTTC
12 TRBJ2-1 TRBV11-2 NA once CASSPRTNEQFF TGTGCCAGCAGCCCCAGGACGAATGAGCAGTTCTTC
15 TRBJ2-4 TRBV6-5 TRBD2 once CASRRAGGAKNIQYF TGTGCCAGCCGTAGAGCGGGAGGAGCCAAAAACATTCAGTACTTC
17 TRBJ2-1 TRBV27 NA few CASSLGVGESSYNEQFF TGTGCCAGCAGTTTGGGGGTAGGGGAGAGCTCCTACAATGAGCAGTTCTTC
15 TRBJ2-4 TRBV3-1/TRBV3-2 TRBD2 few CASSSNIAGKNIQYF TGTGCCAGCAGCTCCAATATAGCGGGAAAAAACATTCAGTACTTC
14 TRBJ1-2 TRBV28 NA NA CASSPIGRGDGYTF TGTGCCAGCAGTCCCATAGGGCGCGGCGATGGCTACACCTTC
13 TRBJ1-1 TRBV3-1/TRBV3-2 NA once CASSQGFKTEAFF TGTGCCAGCAGCCAAGGTTTTAAAACTGAAGCTTTCTTT
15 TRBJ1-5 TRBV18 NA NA CASSQVERSNQPQHF TGTGCCAGCTCACAAGTAGAGCGTAGCAATCAGCCCCAGCATTTT
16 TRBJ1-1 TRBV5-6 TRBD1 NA CASSFDVGTGGTEAFF TGTGCCAGCAGCTTCGATGTCGGGACAGGGGGCACTGAAGCTTTCTTT
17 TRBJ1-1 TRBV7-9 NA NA CASSPGGSTGMNTEAFF TGTGCCAGCAGCCCGGGGGGGTCTACAGGGATGAACACTGAAGCTTTCTTT
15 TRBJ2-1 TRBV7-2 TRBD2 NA CASRLGLAGVDEQFF TGTGCCAGCAGATTAGGCCTAGCGGGAGTCGATGAGCAGTTCTTC
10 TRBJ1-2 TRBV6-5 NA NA CASSSSGYTF TGTGCCAGCAGTTCATCGGGCTACACCTTC
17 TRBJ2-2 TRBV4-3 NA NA CASPDGAPGKLTGELFF TGCGCCAGCCCTGACGGGGCCCCGGGAAAACTCACCGGGGAGCTGTTTTTT
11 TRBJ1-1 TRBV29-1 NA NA CSVLTGPEAFF TGCAGCGTTTTAACAGGGCCTGAAGCTTTCTTT
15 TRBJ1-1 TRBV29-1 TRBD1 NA CSARQGWGMNTEAFF TGCAGCGCAAGACAGGGATGGGGGATGAACACTGAAGCTTTCTTT
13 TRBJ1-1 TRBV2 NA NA CASSVLGNTEAFF TGTGCCAGCAGTGTTCTCGGGAACACTGAAGCTTTCTTT
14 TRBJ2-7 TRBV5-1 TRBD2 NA CASSLVAGAHEQYF TGCGCCAGCAGCTTGGTAGCGGGAGCCCACGAGCAGTACTTC
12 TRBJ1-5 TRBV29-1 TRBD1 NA CSVEMGDSSQHF TGCAGCGTTGAGATGGGGGACAGCTCCCAGCATTTT
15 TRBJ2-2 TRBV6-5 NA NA CAGSWTGANTGELFF TGTGCCGGCAGTTGGACGGGAGCGAACACCGGGGAGCTGTTTTTT
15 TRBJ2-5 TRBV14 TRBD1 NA CASSQDRGRQETQYF TGTGCCAGCAGCCAGGACAGGGGGCGCCAAGAGACCCAGTACTTC
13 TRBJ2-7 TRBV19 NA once CASSITKWGEQYF TGTGCCAGTAGTATAACCAAGTGGGGGGAGCAGTACTTC
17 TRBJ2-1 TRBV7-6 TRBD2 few CASSLSLGLAGDNEQFF TGTGCCAGCAGCTTATCCCTCGGACTAGCGGGAGACAATGAGCAGTTCTTC
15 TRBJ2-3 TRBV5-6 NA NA CASSLVAGSTDTQYF TGTGCCAGCAGCTTGGTGGCAGGCAGCACAGATACGCAGTATTTT
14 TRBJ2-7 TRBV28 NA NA CASSSPGATYEQYF TGTGCCAGCAGTTCTCCGGGCGCCACATACGAGCAGTACTTC
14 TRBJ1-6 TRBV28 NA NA CASSFGRASSPLHF TGTGCCAGCAGTTTCGGCAGAGCAAGTTCACCCCTCCACTTT
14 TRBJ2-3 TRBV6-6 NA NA CAIAVSGSTDTQYF TGTGCCATCGCGGTCAGCGGCTCCACAGATACGCAGTATTTT
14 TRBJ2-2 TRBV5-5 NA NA CASTPSGDTGELFF TGTGCCAGCACCCCTTCCGGGGATACCGGGGAGCTGTTTTTT
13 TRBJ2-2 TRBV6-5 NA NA CASSYAGTGELFF TGTGCCAGCAGTTACGCAGGCACCGGGGAGCTGTTTTTT
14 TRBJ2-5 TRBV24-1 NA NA CATSDFRSGETQYF TGTGCCACCAGTGATTTTCGGTCCGGGGAGACCCAGTACTTC
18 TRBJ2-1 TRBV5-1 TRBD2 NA CASSLALLAGGGNNEQFF TGCGCCAGCAGCTTGGCCTTACTAGCGGGAGGGGGGAACAATGAGCAGTTCTTC
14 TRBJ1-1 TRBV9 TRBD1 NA CASQTGGMNTEAFF TGTGCCAGTCAGACAGGGGGAATGAACACTGAAGCTTTCTTT
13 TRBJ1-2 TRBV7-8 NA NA CASSLRVDYGYTF TGTGCCAGCAGCTTAAGGGTTGACTATGGCTACACCTTC
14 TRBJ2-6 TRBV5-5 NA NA CASSYGQTLNVLTF TGTGCCAGCAGCTACGGACAGACACTTAACGTCCTGACTTTC
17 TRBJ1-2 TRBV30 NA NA CAWSSSLTQAVGYGYTF TGTGCCTGGAGTTCGAGTTTGACGCAGGCTGTGGGCTATGGCTACACCTTC
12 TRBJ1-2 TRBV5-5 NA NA CASSRDNYGYTF TGTGCCAGCAGCCGGGACAACTATGGCTACACCTTC
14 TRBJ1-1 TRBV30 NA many CAWSVYRRNSEAFF TGTGCCTGGAGTGTATATAGGAGGAACTCGGAAGCTTTCTTT
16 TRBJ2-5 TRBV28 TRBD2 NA CASSSSSGSQQETQYF TGTGCCAGCAGTTCCTCTAGCGGGAGTCAACAAGAGACCCAGTACTTC
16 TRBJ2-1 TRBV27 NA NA CASSLSGVATYNEQFF TGTGCCAGCAGTTTATCAGGAGTAGCGACGTACAATGAGCAGTTCTTC
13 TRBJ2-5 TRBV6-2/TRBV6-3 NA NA CASSSGGVGTQYF TGTGCCAGCAGTTCTGGAGGGGTGGGGACCCAGTACTTC